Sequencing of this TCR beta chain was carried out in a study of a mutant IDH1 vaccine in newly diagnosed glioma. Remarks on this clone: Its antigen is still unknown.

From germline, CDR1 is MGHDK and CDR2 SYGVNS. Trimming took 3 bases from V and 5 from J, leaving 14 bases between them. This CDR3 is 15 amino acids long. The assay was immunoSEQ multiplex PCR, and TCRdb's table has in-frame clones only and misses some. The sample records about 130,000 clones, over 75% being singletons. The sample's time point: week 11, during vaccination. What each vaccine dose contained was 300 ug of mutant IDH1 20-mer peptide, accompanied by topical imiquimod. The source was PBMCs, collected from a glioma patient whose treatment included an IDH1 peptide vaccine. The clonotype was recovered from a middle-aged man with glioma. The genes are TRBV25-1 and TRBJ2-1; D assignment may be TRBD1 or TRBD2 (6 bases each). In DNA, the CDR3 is TGTGCCAGCAGTGAGGGGGCGGGGAGCGACAATGAGCAGTTCTTC. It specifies CASSEGAGSDNEQFF.